This T cell receptor beta chain was sequenced for a study of glioma-infiltrating T cells. Germline CDR1 and CDR2: LNHDA and SQIVND (reference sequence). This CDR3 region has 13 residues. TCR alpha and beta CDR3 regions were amplified from RNA using iRepertoire nested multiplex PCR. TCRdb reanalysed the multiplex PCR reads using MiXCR and keeps one entry per CDR3 protein. This sample has fewer than 90,000 distinct CDR3 sequences, with 20% to 25% found just once. General study results and limits: Tissue-blood divergence was below expectation in non-neoplastic patients, above in gliomas.

This clonotype occurred a few times. What it binds is unknown. The junction does not match germline at one end; this may be a read error. V gene TRBV19 combines with J gene TRBJ2-2; no clear D. The TCR sequence derives from a human donor with low-grade glioma or glioblastoma, undergoing nonglioma brain surgery, or in good health (not recorded which). Sample: glioma tissue, nonneoplastic brain tissue, or PBMCs (not recorded which). The CDR3 region has the DNA TGTGCCAGTGGAAAGTGGAACACCAGGGAGCTGTTTTTT. It codes for CASGKWNTRELFF.